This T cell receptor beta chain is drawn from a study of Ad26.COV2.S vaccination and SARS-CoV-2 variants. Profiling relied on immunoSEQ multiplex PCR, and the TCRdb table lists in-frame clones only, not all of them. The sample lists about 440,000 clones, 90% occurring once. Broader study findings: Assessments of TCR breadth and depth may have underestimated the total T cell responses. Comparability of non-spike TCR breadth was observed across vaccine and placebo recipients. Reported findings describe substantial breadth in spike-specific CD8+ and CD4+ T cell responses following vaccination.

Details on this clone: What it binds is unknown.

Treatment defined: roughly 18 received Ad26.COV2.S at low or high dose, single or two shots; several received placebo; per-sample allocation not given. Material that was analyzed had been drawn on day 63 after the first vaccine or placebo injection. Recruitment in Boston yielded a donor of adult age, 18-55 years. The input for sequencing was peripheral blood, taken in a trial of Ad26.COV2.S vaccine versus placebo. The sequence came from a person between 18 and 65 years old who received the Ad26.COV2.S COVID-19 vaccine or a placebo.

CDR3 coding DNA: TGTGCCAGCAGTTGGTACAAGGCGAAACTGTTTTTT. Protein sequence: CASSWYKAKLFF. The V and J genes are TRBV6-6 and TRBJ1-4; no firm D call. This CDR3 has 12 residues. The V end was cut by 4 bases, the J end by 11 bases, with 11 bases between. Germline lookup yields CDR1 MNHNY and CDR2 SVGAGI (reference sequence).